Following are 32 T cell receptor beta chains from one sample sequenced in a study of blood T cell repertoires in COVID-19. This table comes from immunoSEQ multiplex PCR, and its TCRdb copy is limited to in-frame clones, with some not included. There are some 230,000 clones in the sample; about four fifths occur only once, and under 1.5% lies in the top ten. Specimen: PBMCs or T cells enriched from blood (not recorded which). These receptors all stem from a woman between 40 and 50 years old with acute COVID-19.

V gene TRBV10-3 combines with J gene TRBJ2-2, with TRBD1 matching over 8 bases. This CDR3 contains 16 residues. The trim removed 6 bases at V and 3 bases at J, leaving 9 bases unmatched. Germline V gives CDR1 ENHRY, CDR2 SYGVKD. The CDR3 DNA follows: TGTGCCATCAGGGACAGACAGGGGTCGGACACCGGGGAGCTGTTTTTT. Its translation is CAIRDRQGSDTGELFF.

This chain uses TRBV7-2 with TRBJ2-7, with 9 nucleotides matching TRBD1. CDR1 SGHTA and CDR2 FQGNSA come from the germline V gene. The CDR3 totals 15 residues. V was pared by 1 base and J by 7 bases, with 8 bases of the junction left unmatched. CDR3 sequence: CASSLGWTGAREQYF. CDR3 DNA sequence: TGTGCCAGCAGCTTAGGTTGGACAGGGGCAAGGGAGCAGTACTTC.

The CDR3 reads CASSLGPLEADYGYTF. The CDR3 DNA is TGTGCCAGCAGCTTAGGCCCGCTAGAAGCTGACTATGGCTACACCTTC. The rearrangement joins TRBV11-3 to TRBJ1-2; D not certain. The V end was cut by 1 base, the J end by 3 bases, with 15 bases between. CDR1 and CDR2 from the germline V gene are SGHNT and YENEEA. This CDR3 spans 16 amino acids.

This chain connects TRBV18 to TRBJ1-1; the D is unclear. This CDR3 has 14 amino acids. Trimming left V 4 bases short and J 11 bases short, with 20 bases between. Germline CDR1 KGHSH, CDR2 LQKENI. CDR3 protein: CASSHPMNTGLAFF. In DNA, the CDR3 is TGTGCCAGCTCACACCCGATGAACACGGGGTTGGCTTTCTTT.

V gene TRBV28 combines with J gene TRBJ1-1; D may be TRBD1 (5 bases). This CDR3 has 15 residues. V shed 5 bases and J shed 2 bases, with 15 bases lying between them. CDR1 MDHEN and CDR2 SYDVKM come from the germline V gene. The CDR3 DNA sequence: TGTGCCAGCAGTCTCCTCGACAGATTAAACACTGAAGCTTTCTTT. Translating gives CASSLLDRLNTEAFF.

This chain joins TRBV5-5 and TRBJ1-1; 10 nucleotides line up with TRBD1. There are 15 residues in the CDR3. The germline CDR1 and CDR2 sequences are SGHKS and YYEKEE (reference sequence). The junction had 4 bases not matched to a gene; V was cut back by 1 base and J by 4 bases. This chain's CDR3 is CASSLRQGAGTEAFF. The CDR3 nucleotides read TGTGCCAGCAGCTTGAGACAGGGGGCTGGCACTGAAGCTTTCTTT.

V and J are TRBV5-8 and TRBJ2-7; TRBD1 matches 8 bases. Trimming took 0 bases from V and 2 from J; bases not matched to a gene: 4. From germline, CDR1 is SGHTS and CDR2 YDEGEE. This CDR3 comprises 15 residues. The CDR3 region is CASSLGQGAPYEQYF. The CDR3 DNA reads TGTGCCAGCAGCTTGGGGCAGGGGGCGCCCTACGAGCAGTACTTC.

V and J are TRBV4-2 and TRBJ2-1; TRBD2 aligns across 7 bases. J lost 5 bases, V lost 4 bases, and 11 bases had no gene match. The CDR3 length is 16 residues. Germline CDR1 reads LGHNA; CDR2 reads YNFKEQ. The CDR3 DNA reads TGTGCCAGCAGCCTCGATGCTAGCGGCGTCAACAATGAGCAGTTCTTC. Residues: CASSLDASGVNNEQFF.

The table lists this clone with a count of one. This chain links TRBV6-2 or TRBV6-3 with TRBJ1-1; D unclear. Trimming took off 0 bases at V and 6 bases at J, with 8 bases between the two ends. Per the germline V gene, CDR1 is MNHEY and CDR2 is SVGEGT. The CDR3 totals 13 residues. The CDR3 region is CASSYSRGSEAFF. In nucleotides, the CDR3 is TGTGCCAGCAGTTACTCGCGGGGATCTGAAGCTTTCTTT.

The chain couples TRBV7-3 to TRBJ1-1; possibly TRBD1 for D (5 bases). V was shortened by 7 bases and J by 4 bases, with 16 bases between the two germline ends. Germline values: CDR1 SGHTA, CDR2 FQGTGA. The CDR3 spans 14 residues. The CDR3 DNA reads TGTGCCAGCACCCTAGGGGTTGACGGCACTGAAGCTTTCTTT. Residues: CASTLGVDGTEAFF.

The chain couples TRBV9 to TRBJ2-7, with D hard to call. Trimming took 0 bases from V and 5 from J, leaving 9 bases between them. This CDR3 has 13 amino acids. Germline loops: CDR1 SGDLS, CDR2 YYNGEE. CDR3 coding DNA: TGTGCCAGCAGCGTAGGACCACTAAACGAGCAGTACTTC. This translates into CASSVGPLNEQYF. The complete variable domain, with remaining parts taken from reference TRBV9 and TRBJ2-7, reads DSGVTQTPKHLITATGQRVTLRCSPRSGDLSVYWYQQSLDQGLQFLIQYYNGEERAKGNILERFSAQQFPDLHSELNLSSLELGDSALYFCASSVGPLNEQYFGPGTRLTVT.

In its sample, this clone was seen once. The genes are TRBV11-2 and TRBJ2-5; 12 bases fit TRBD1. After removal of 3 bases from V and 5 bases from J, the junction contained 4 bases not matched to a gene. CDR1 and CDR2 (germline): SGHAT, FQNNGV. The CDR3 is 15 amino acids. The CDR3 region has the DNA TGTGCCAGCAGCTTGGGACAGGGGGCTTGGGAGACCCAGTACTTC. Protein sequence: CASSLGQGAWETQYF.

This rearrangement joins TRBV7-3 to TRBJ1-3; 8 bases are a match to TRBD1. This CDR3 contains 15 residues. Germline CDR1 reads SGHTA; CDR2 reads FQGTGA. The ends lost 0 bases at V and 3 bases at J; junction bases unmatched: 1. CDR3 loop: CASSLTGTGGNTIYF. The CDR3 coding sequence is TGTGCCAGCAGCTTAACAGGGACAGGTGGAAACACCATATATTTT. Looking up the rest from reference TRBV7-3 and TRBJ1-3 gives the full variable domain: GAGVSQTPSNKVTEKGKYVELRCDPISGHTALYWYRQSLGQGPEFLIYFQGTGAADDSGLPNDRFFAVRPEGSVSTLKIQRTERGDSAVYLCASSLTGTGGNTIYFGEGSWLTVV.

This chain connects TRBV6-5 to TRBJ1-1, with D possibly TRBD1 on 5 matching bases. Trimming left V 2 bases short and J 4 bases short, with 14 bases between. Germline CDR1 MNHEY, CDR2 SVGAGI. This CDR3 comprises 15 residues. CDR3 sequence (DNA): TGTGCCAGCAGTTACGCGGAGACGGGGGTCACTGAAGCTTTCTTT. The encoded protein is CASSYAETGVTEAFF.

In this sample, this clone turned up once. J is TRBJ1-4 and V is TRBV18; D unclear. The germline CDR1 and CDR2 sequences are KGHSH and LQKENI. V was clipped by 1 base and J by 7 bases, with 4 bases between them. This CDR3 spans 12 amino acids. The CDR3 DNA sequence: TGTGCCAGCTCACCACTACTTGAAAAACTGTTTTTT. Its translation is CASSPLLEKLFF.

The genes are TRBV5-1 and TRBJ2-3; D perhaps matches TRBD2 (6 bases). V lost 5 bases to trimming and J lost 2 bases, with 9 bases between them. Germline-derived CDR1 and CDR2 are SGHRS and YFSETQ. This CDR3 is built from 13 residues. Written as DNA, the CDR3 is TGCGCCAGCAGGGGACTTCCCACAGATACGCAGTATTTT. It specifies CASRGLPTDTQYF. Drawing the rest from reference TRBV5-1 and TRBJ2-3, the complete variable domain is KAGVTQTPRYLIKTRGQQVTLSCSPISGHRSVSWYQQTPGQGLQFLFEYFSETQRNKGNFPGRFSGRQFSNSRSEMNVSTLELGDSALYLCASRGLPTDTQYFGPGTRLTVL.

The chain joins TRBV5-1 to TRBJ2-3; no definite D call. The CDR3 extends over 14 amino acids. In germline, CDR1 is SGHRS, CDR2 YFSETQ. Trimming pared 4 bases from V and 0 bases from J, leaving 9 bases between. The CDR3 reads CASSDSTSTDTQYF. DNA for the CDR3: TGCGCCAGCAGCGATAGTACTAGCACAGATACGCAGTATTTT.

The genes are TRBV27 and TRBJ1-5, with TRBD1 as a possible D gene (6 bases). The CDR3 consists of 15 residues. Per germline, CDR1 MNHEY and CDR2 SMNVEV (reference sequence). Trimming cost V 4 bases and J 3 bases, with 13 bases left between them. This CDR3 is CASSSRGLDNQPQHF. As DNA, the CDR3 is TGTGCCAGCAGTTCCAGGGGTCTAGACAATCAGCCCCAGCATTTT.

This chain joins TRBV24-1 and TRBJ2-1; 7 bases are shared with TRBD2. Trimming removed 0 bases from V and 6 bases from J; junction bases left unmatched: 10. Germline CDR1 KGHDR, CDR2 SFDVKD. CDR3 size: 17 residues. The CDR3 is CATSDLQGEGLINEQFF. In DNA form, the CDR3 reads TGTGCCACCAGTGATTTGCAAGGGGAGGGGCTAATCAATGAGCAGTTCTTC.

This clone appeared once. The chain is built from TRBV5-1 and TRBJ2-2; 9 nucleotides align to TRBD1. The germline CDR1 and CDR2 sequences are SGHRS and YFSETQ. The CDR3 has 15 residues. V dropped 4 bases and J dropped 3; count of bases not matched to a gene: 4. This CDR3 is CASSPTGGDTGELFF. The CDR3 region has the DNA TGCGCCAGCAGCCCGACAGGGGGAGACACCGGGGAGCTGTTTTTT. The whole variable domain, remainder taken from reference TRBV5-1 and TRBJ2-2, is KAGVTQTPRYLIKTRGQQVTLSCSPISGHRSVSWYQQTPGQGLQFLFEYFSETQRNKGNFPGRFSGRQFSNSRSEMNVSTLELGDSALYLCASSPTGGDTGELFFGEGSRLTVL.

The V call is TRBV4-2, the J call TRBJ2-7; 10 nucleotides line up with TRBD2. Germline lookup yields CDR1 LGHNA and CDR2 YNFKEQ. The CDR3 is made up of 16 amino acids. Trimming took 1 base from V and 2 from J; bases not matched to a gene: 5. The CDR3 region is CASSQAPTSGAYEQYF. As DNA, the CDR3 is TGTGCCAGCAGCCAAGCCCCTACTAGCGGGGCCTACGAGCAGTACTTC.

The count of this clone is one. The V call is TRBV9, the J call TRBJ2-1; 8 bases line up with TRBD2. Germline CDR1 is SGDLS and CDR2 is YYNGEE. Trimming took 1 base from V and 0 from J; bases not matched to a gene: 3. This CDR3 has 16 residues. The CDR3 DNA reads TGTGCCAGCAGCGTATGGGCGGGGGGCTCCTACAATGAGCAGTTCTTC. Amino acids: CASSVWAGGSYNEQFF.

This clone has only one observation. The gene calls are TRBV20-1 and TRBJ2-1, with D uncertain. The CDR3 runs to 11 residues. CDR1 and CDR2 (germline): DFQATT, SNEGSKA (reference sequence). Trimming cost V 2 bases and J 9 bases, with 8 bases left between them. The CDR3 loop reads CSARPTGEQFF. CDR3 DNA sequence: TGCAGTGCTAGACCCACGGGTGAGCAGTTCTTC.

V usage is TRBV5-4 and J usage is TRBJ2-1; possible D gene TRBD2, 6 bases. CDR3 size: 15 residues. Deletions cut 0 bases from V and 6 bases from J, with 13 bases between. CDR1 is SGHNT, CDR2 YYREEE, per germline (reference sequence). CDR3: CASSLERTNLNEQFF. The CDR3 DNA follows: TGTGCCAGCAGCTTGGAAAGGACTAACCTCAATGAGCAGTTCTTC.

V is TRBV18 and J is TRBJ2-2; 8 bases are a match to TRBD1. With V trimmed by 4 bases and J by 5 bases, 6 bases remained unmatched. The CDR3 consists of 15 residues. In germline, CDR1 is KGHSH, CDR2 LQKENI. The CDR3 nucleotides read TGTGCCAGCTCACTCAGGGGGCAAAAGACCGGGGAGCTGTTTTTT. This encodes CASSLRGQKTGELFF. Supplemented by reference TRBV18 and TRBJ2-2, the full variable domain reads NAGVMQNPRHLVRRRGQEARLRCSPMKGHSHVYWYRQLPEEGLKFMVYLQKENIIDESGMPKERFSAEFPKEGPSILRIQQVVRGDSAAYFCASSLRGQKTGELFFGEGSRLTVL.

The J gene is TRBJ1-2, the V gene TRBV4-2; the D is unclear. The V end lost 1 base, the J end lost 8 bases, and 5 bases lay between the germline ends. The CDR3 has 11 residues. Germline values: CDR1 LGHNA, CDR2 YNFKEQ. This CDR3 is CASSQGAGYTF. The CDR3 coding sequence is TGTGCCAGCAGCCAAGGGGCGGGCTACACCTTC.

This clone was picked up a small number of times. J is TRBJ2-3 and V is TRBV6-4; TRBD2 matches at 9 bases. V lost 2 bases, J lost 8 bases, and 11 bases stayed unmatched. From germline, CDR1 is MRHNA and CDR2 SNTAGT. The CDR3 is made up of 16 amino acids. CDR3 amino acids: CASSDATSGFEGTQYF. CDR3 DNA sequence: TGTGCCAGCAGTGACGCGACTAGCGGCTTTGAGGGTACGCAGTATTTT.

The gene calls are TRBV3-1 (or the pseudogene TRBV3-2) and TRBJ2-7; D remains unclear. The V end lost 4 bases, the J end lost 5 bases, and 12 bases lay between the germline ends. The CDR3 consists of 13 residues. The germline V gene encodes CDR1 LGHDT and CDR2 YNNKEL (reference sequence). CDR3 coding DNA: TGTGCCAGCAGCCCCCGACTTGTTGACGAGCAGTACTTC. This gives the protein CASSPRLVDEQYF.

This clone has a handful of counts. The genes are TRBV4-1 and TRBJ1-4; D not certain. V was trimmed by 2 bases and J by 7 bases, leaving 17 bases between them. The germline gives CDR1 MGHRA, CDR2 YSYEKL. CDR3 length: 16 residues. CDR3 residues: CASSQFSRGLGEKLFF. For the CDR3, the DNA is TGCGCCAGCAGCCAATTTTCCCGTGGGCTTGGTGAAAAACTGTTTTTT.

This clone was seen at least ten times. The gene calls are TRBV14 and TRBJ2-2; TRBD2 agrees at 7 bases. CDR3 length: 15 residues. The germline V gene has CDR1 SGHDN and CDR2 FVKESK. V lost 4 bases, J lost 7 bases, and 9 bases stayed unmatched. CDR3 protein: CASSRGGALHGELFF. The CDR3 region has the DNA TGTGCCAGCAGCCGGGGAGGGGCGCTCCACGGGGAGCTGTTTTTT.

The chain joins TRBV11-2 to TRBJ2-1; 12 bases map to TRBD2. Germline V CDR1 and CDR2: SGHAT, FQNNGV. The ends lost 1 base at V and 9 bases at J; junction bases unmatched: 7. This CDR3 is 16 amino acids long. CDR3 sequence (DNA): TGTGCCAGCAGCTTAGCTTCTAGCGGGGGGGCAGGTGAGCAGTTCTTC. Translating gives CASSLASSGGAGEQFF.

The CDR3 DNA reads as TGTGCCACCAGCAGAGTTGCGGGGGGTACGCAGTATTTT. Encoded protein: CATSRVAGGTQYF. The chain combines TRBV15 with TRBJ2-3; the match to TRBD2 covers 8 bases. J gave up 8 bases and V 1 base, and 2 bases lay outside the gene matches. Germline CDR1 reads LNHNV; CDR2 reads YYDKDF (reference sequence). This CDR3 contains 13 residues.